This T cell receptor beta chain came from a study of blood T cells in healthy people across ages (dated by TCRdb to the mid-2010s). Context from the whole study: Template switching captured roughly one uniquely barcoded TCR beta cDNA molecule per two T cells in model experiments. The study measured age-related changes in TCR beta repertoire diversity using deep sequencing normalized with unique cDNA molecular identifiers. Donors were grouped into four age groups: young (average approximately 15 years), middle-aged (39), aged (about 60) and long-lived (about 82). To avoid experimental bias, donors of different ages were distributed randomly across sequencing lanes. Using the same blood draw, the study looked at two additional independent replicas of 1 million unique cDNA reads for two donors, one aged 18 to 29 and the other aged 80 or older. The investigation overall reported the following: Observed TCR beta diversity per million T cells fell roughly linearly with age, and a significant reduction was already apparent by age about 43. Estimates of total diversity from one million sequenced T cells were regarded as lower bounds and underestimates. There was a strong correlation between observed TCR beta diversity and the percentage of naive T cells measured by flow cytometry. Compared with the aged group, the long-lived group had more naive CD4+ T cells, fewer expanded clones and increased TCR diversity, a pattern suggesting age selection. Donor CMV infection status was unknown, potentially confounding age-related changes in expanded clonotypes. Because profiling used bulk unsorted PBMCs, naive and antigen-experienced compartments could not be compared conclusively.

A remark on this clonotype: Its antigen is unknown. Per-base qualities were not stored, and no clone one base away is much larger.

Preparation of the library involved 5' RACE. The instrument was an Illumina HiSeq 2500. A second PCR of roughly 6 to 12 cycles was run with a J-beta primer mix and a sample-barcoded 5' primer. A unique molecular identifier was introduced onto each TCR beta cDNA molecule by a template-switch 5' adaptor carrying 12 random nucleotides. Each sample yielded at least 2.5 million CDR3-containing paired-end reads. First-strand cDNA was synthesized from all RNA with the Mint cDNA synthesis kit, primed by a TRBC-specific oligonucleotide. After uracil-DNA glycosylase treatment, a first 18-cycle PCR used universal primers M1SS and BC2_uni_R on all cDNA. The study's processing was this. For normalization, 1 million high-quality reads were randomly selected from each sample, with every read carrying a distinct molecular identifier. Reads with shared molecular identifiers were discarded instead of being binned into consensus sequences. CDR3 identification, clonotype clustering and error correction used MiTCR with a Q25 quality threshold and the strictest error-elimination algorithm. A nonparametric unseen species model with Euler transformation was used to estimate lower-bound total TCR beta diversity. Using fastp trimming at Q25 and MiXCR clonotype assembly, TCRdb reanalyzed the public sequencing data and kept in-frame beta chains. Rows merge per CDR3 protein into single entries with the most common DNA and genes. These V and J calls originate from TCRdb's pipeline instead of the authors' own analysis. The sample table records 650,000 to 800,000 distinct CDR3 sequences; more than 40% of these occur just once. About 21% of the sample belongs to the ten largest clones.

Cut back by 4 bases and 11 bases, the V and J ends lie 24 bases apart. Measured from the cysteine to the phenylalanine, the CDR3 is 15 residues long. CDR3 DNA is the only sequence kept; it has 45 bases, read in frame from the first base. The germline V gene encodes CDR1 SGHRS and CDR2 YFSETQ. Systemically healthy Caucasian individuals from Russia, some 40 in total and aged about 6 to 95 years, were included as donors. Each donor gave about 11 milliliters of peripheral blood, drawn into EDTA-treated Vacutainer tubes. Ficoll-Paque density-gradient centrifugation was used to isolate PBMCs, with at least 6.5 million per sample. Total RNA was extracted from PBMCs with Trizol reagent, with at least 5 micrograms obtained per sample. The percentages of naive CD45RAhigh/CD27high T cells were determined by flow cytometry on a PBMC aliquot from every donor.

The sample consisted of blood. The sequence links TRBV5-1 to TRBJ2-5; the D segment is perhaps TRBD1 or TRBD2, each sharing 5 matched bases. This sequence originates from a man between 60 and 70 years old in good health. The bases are TGCGCCAGCAGCCCGTCAGGGCCTCTACCGGGAATTCAGTACTTC. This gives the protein CASSPSGPLPGIQYF.